This T cell receptor (beta chain) was sequenced during a study of CD8+ T cells in alopecia areata. About the study: At a dose of 5 to 10 mg twice daily, oral tofacitinib was given to treated patients. The drug, tofacitinib, lasted 6 to 18 months, followed by 6 months off drug.

Comment on this clone: Its target is not known.

Collected material from alopecia areata patients comprised lesional scalp punch biopsies and peripheral blood. With 4 bases removed from V and 4 bases from J, the gap between germline ends came to 16 bases. The CDR3 totals 15 residues. Germline V gene sequence: CDR1 GTSNPN, CDR2 SVGIG (reference sequence). Extraction and reverse transcription of RNA yielded cDNA as the sequencing template. Sequencing was performed with immunoSEQ multiplex PCR; in TCRdb, only in-frame clones are kept and a portion is missing. The repertoire holds 200,000 to 250,000 clones, about 60% seen once, with roughly 0.47% in the top ten. Study results and caveats: There were also resident alphabeta T cells of normal skin sequenced in scalp samples.

The TCR comes from a human donor with alopecia areata. The material was CD4+ T cells sorted from blood, obtained at week 0. The chain couples TRBV30 to TRBJ2-2; no clear D gene. The CDR3 DNA is TGTGCCTGGATAGCCGGGCCCCGAAGCACCGGGGAGCTGTTTTTT. Translating it yields CAWIAGPRSTGELFF. Full variable domain (rest looked up from reference TRBV30 and TRBJ2-2): SQTIHQWPATLVQPVGSPLSLECTVEGTSNPNLYWYRQAAGRGLQLLFYSVGIGQISSEVPQNLSASRPQDRQFILSSKKLLLSDSGFYLCAWIAGPRSTGELFFGEGSRLTVL.